This T cell receptor beta chain was sequenced in a study of blood T cells in healthy people across ages. General study points: CMV infection status of these donors was not known. More naive CD4+ cells and higher diversity were found in long-lived than in aged donors. Unsorted PBMCs prevented conclusive naive versus antigen-experienced comparison.

With respect to this clonotype: What it binds is unknown.

At least 6 million PBMCs were isolated per sample. The germline V gene has CDR1 MDHEN and CDR2 SYDVKM. The CDR3 loop spans 16 amino acids. Trimming took 8 bases from V and 2 from J; bases not matched to a gene: 14. The use of a sample-barcoded 5' primer and a J-beta primer mix characterized a second PCR of roughly 6 to 11 cycles. TCRdb called the 5' RACE reads again in MiXCR, with one record for every CDR3 protein. This table has about a million distinct CDR3 sequences, roughly 50% appearing once. The sample comprised blood. The rearrangement joins TRBV28 to TRBJ2-7; 8 bases line up with TRBD2. The sequence was obtained from a woman aged 60 to 75 in good health. The DNA for the CDR3 is TGTGCCAGCCTCGGCGCCTTTAGCGGGACCGCCTACGAGCAGTACTTC. Amino acid sequence: CASLGAFSGTAYEQYF.